This T cell receptor (beta chain) stems from a study of CD8+ T cells in alopecia areata. Looking at the study overall: The study gave treated patients oral tofacitinib at 5 to 10 mg twice daily. Findings and limits, study-wide: Because of a solitary nonresponder, the connection of baseline CD8+ expansion to response stays uncertain. Scalp clonality, together with expanded CD8+ clones among the top 100, fell significantly with tofacitinib.

Described treatment: oral pan-JAK inhibitor, 5-10 mg twice daily. After isolation, RNA underwent reverse transcription to generate cDNA as the sequencing template. TCRdb keeps only in-frame clones here, not all; method: immunoSEQ multiplex PCR. The table includes 250,000 to 300,000 clones, roughly 60% detected once. As concerns this clone: Its antigen is unknown.

This clonotype was obtained from a human donor with alopecia areata. The sequencing here drew on CD4+ T cells sorted from blood, taken at week 24, from a patient treated with tofacitinib.

The CDR3 spells CASSQEEYSNQPQHF. In DNA form, the CDR3 reads TGCGCCAGCAGCCAAGAGGAATATAGCAATCAGCCCCAGCATTTT. The J gene is TRBJ1-5, the V gene TRBV4-1; D not resolved. Trimming took off 0 bases at V and 0 bases at J, with 6 bases between the two ends. The CDR3 consists of 15 residues. The V gene's germline CDR1 is MGHRA and CDR2 YSYEKL.